The 2 T cell receptor beta chains in this list originate from one sample, sequenced in a study of blood T cell repertoires in COVID-19 (dated by TCRdb to the early 2020s). Receptor libraries were prepared by the immunoSEQ multiplex PCR assay. In TCRdb, the immuneACCESS table is reduced to in-frame sequences with V and J assigned. These tables do not hold every clone; where another copy was compared, an unresolved V gene accounts for under half, and the others remain unexplained. Recorded for this sample are 270,000 or so clones; approximately 92% of them occurred a single time. The biggest ten clones account for 3.5% to 5.5% of the sample. The sequenced sample consisted of peripheral blood. The source of these receptors is a woman aged 40 to 55 who had recovered from COVID-19.

Only one count was recorded for this clone. This rearrangement joins TRBV18 to TRBJ2-2, with a tentative D call TRBD2 (6 bases). The CDR3 is made up of 13 amino acids. CDR1 and CDR2 from the germline V gene are KGHSH and LQKENI. V lost 2 bases and J 10 bases, leaving 11 bases between the germline ends. DNA for the CDR3: TGTGCCAGCTCACCAAGGGACTTTTCGGAGCTGTTTTTT. Translating it yields CASSPRDFSELFF.

The CDR3 DNA is TGTGCCAGTAGTATAGACAGGGTCGGTCAGCCCCAGCATTTT. This encodes CASSIDRVGQPQHF. This chain connects TRBV19 to TRBJ1-5, with D possibly TRBD1 on 5 matching bases. The CDR3 has 14 residues. Trimming cost V 0 bases and J 6 bases, with 9 bases left between them. Germline CDR1 is LNHDA and CDR2 is SQIVND (reference sequence).